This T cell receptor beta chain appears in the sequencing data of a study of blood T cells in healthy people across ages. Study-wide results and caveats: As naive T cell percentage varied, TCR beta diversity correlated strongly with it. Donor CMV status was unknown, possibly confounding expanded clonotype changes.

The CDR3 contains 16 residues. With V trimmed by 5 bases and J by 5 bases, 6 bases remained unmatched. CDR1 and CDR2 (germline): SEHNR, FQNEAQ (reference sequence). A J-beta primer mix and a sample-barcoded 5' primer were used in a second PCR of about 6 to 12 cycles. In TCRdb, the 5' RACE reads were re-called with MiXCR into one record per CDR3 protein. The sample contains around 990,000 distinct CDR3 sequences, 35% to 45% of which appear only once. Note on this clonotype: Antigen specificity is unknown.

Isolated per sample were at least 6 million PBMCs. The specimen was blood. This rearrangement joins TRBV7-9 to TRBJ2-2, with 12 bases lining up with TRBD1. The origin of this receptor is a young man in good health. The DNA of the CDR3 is TGTGCCAGCAGCCCTCTGGGACAGGGGGCTACCGGGGAGCTGTTTTTT. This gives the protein CASSPLGQGATGELFF.